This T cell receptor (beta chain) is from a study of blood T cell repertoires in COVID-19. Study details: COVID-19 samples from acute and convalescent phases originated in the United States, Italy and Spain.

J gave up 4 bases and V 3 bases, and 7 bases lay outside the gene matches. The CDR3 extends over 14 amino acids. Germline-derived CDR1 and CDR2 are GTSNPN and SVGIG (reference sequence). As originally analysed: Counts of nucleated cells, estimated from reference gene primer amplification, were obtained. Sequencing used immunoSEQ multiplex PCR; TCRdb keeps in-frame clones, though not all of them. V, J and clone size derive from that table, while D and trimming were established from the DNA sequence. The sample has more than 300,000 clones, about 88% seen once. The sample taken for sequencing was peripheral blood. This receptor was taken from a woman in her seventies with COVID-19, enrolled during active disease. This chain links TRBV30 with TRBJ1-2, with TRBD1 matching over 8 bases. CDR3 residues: CAWSRTGPLYGYTF. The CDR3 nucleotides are TGTGCCTGGAGCCGGACAGGGCCACTCTATGGCTACACCTTC.